This paragraph reports one T cell receptor beta chain. Antigen: not known. The data stem from a study of cytomegalovirus exposure and HLA in healthy donors. With 60 Vbeta and 13 Jbeta primers, the PCR was carried out. In the source study's methods: In a later analysis, of roughly 73 million unique beta chains, around 9.9 million appeared in at least two donors. Assay: immunoSEQ multiplex PCR; the TCRdb copy retains only in-frame clones and omits some. The DNA was the basis for D and trimming; V, J and clone size are from that table. This sample's table reports 95,000 to 110,000 clones. Overall study results and limits: Some public TCRs appeared in many individuals, while most sequences were rare. A later analysis showed TCR association rates differing by HLA locus, peaking at DRB1 and lowest at HLA-C. According to the study, 150 to 200 TCR beta chains were cytomegalovirus-associated.

There are 13 residues in the CDR3. Trimming removed 6 bases from V and 7 bases from J; junction bases left unmatched: 2. Germline assignment: CDR1 MNHNY and CDR2 SVGAGI (reference sequence). The chain recombines TRBV6-6 with TRBJ2-4; 11 positions match TRBD2. The sample taken for sequencing was PBMCs. The clonotype originates from a man aged 40-50 years in good health and CMV-seronegative. The CDR3 here is CASSLAGGNIQYF. As DNA, the CDR3 is TGTGCCAGCAGCTTAGCGGGGGGGAACATTCAGTACTTC.